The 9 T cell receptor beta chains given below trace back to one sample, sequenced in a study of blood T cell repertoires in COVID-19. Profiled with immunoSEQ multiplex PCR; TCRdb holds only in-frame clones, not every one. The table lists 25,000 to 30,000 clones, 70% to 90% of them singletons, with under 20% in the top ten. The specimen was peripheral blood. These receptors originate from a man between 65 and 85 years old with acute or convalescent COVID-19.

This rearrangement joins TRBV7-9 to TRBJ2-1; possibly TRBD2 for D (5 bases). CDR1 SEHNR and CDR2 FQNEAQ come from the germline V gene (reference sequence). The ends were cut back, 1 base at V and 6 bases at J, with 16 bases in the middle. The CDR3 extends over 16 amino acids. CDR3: CASSLGVHSRVNEQFF. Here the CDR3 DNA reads TGTGCCAGCAGCTTAGGCGTCCACTCGAGGGTCAATGAGCAGTTCTTC.

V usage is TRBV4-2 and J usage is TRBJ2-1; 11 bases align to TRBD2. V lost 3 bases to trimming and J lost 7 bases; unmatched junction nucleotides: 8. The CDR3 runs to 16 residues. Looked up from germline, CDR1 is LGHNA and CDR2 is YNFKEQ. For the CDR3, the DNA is TGTGCCAGCAGCCACACTAGCGGGAGAAGGTGGAATGAGCAGTTCTTC. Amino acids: CASSHTSGRRWNEQFF.

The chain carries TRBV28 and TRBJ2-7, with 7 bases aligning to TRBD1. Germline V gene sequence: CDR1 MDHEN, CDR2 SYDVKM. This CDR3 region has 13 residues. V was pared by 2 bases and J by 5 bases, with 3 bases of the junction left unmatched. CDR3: CASSLPDRDEQYF. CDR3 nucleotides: TGTGCCAGCAGTTTACCAGACAGGGACGAGCAGTACTTC.

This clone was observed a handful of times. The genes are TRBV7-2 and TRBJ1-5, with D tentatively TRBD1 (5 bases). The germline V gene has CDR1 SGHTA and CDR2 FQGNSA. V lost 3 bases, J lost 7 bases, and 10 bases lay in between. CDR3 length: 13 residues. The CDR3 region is CASSLIGEQPQHF. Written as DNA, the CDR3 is TGTGCCAGCAGCTTGATAGGGGAACAGCCCCAGCATTTT.

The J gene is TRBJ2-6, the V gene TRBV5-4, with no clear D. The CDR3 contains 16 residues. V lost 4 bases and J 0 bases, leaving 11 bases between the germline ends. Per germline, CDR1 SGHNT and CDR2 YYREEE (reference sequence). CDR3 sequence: CASSPSLVSGANVLTF. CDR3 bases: TGTGCCAGCAGCCCTTCCTTAGTCTCTGGGGCCAACGTCCTGACTTTC. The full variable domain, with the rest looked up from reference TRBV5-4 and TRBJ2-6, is ETGVTQSPTHLIKTRGQQVTLRCSSQSGHNTVSWYQQALGQGPQFIFQYYREEENGRGNFPPRFSGLQFPNYSSELNVNALELDDSALYLCASSPSLVSGANVLTFGAGSRLTVL.

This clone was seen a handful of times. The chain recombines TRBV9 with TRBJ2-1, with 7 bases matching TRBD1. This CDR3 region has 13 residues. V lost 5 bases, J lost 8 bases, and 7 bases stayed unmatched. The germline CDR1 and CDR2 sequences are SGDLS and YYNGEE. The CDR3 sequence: CASSLTGAYEQFF. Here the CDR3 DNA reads TGTGCCAGCAGTCTAACAGGGGCATATGAGCAGTTCTTC.

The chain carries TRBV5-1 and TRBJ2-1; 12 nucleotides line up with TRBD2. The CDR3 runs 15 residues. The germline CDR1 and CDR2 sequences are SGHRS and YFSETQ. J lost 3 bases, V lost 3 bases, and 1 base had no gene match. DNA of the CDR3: TGCGCCAGCAGCTGGGGACTAGCGGGCTACAATGAGCAGTTCTTC. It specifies CASSWGLAGYNEQFF. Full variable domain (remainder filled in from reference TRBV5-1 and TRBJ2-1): KAGVTQTPRYLIKTRGQQVTLSCSPISGHRSVSWYQQTPGQGLQFLFEYFSETQRNKGNFPGRFSGRQFSNSRSEMNVSTLELGDSALYLCASSWGLAGYNEQFFGPGTRLTVL.

CDR3 sequence (DNA): TGTGCCAGCACGGACACGTACCAAGAGACCCAGTACTTC. Its translation: CASTDTYQETQYF. The V gene is TRBV19, the J gene TRBJ2-5; TRBD1 is a possible D gene (5 bases). Trimming took 9 bases from V and 0 from J, leaving 11 bases between them. The V gene's germline CDR1 is LNHDA and CDR2 SQIVND (reference sequence). The CDR3 has 13 residues.

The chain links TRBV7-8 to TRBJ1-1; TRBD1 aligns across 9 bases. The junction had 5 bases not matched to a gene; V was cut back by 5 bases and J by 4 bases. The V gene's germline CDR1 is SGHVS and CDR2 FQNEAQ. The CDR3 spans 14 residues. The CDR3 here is CASSMLTGGTEAFF. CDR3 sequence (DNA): TGTGCCAGCAGCATGCTGACAGGGGGCACTGAAGCTTTCTTT.